This T cell receptor beta chain was sequenced for a study of shared clonotypes between healthy human individuals. Study-wide context: Three CD4 naive, three CD4 memory, two CD8 naive and one CD8 memory plate were used per donor.

Using immunoSEQ multiplex PCR, the repertoire was profiled, and TCRdb retains in-frame clones only, with some absent. The sample carries about 1.5 million clones, 95% to 99% recorded once. About this clone itself: Its antigen is not identified.

Germline assignment: CDR1 LNHNV and CDR2 YYDKDF (reference sequence). Trimming took off 0 bases at V and 6 bases at J, with 17 bases between the two ends. CDR3 length: 16 residues. Study-level findings and limits: Generally, naive subsets (rather than memory subsets) showed larger estimated richness.

The chain recombines TRBV15 with TRBJ1-2, with D uncertain. The TCR was taken from a man aged 25-45 years in good health. The source material was naive CD4+ T cells sorted from blood. Indicated subset: CD45RA+ positively selected. Written as DNA, the CDR3 is TGTGCCACCAGCAGAGATCGGAAGGGATCGGTCGATGGCTACACCTTC. It is translated as CATSRDRKGSVDGYTF. Supplemented by reference TRBV15 and TRBJ1-2, the full variable domain reads DAMVIQNPRYQVTQFGKPVTLSCSQTLNHNVMYWYQQKSSQAPKLLFHYYDKDFNNEADTPDNFQSRRPNTSFCFLDIRSPGLGDTAMYLCATSRDRKGSVDGYTFGSGTRLTVV.